The rows below give T cell receptor beta chains drawn from one sample of a study of post-analysis software for immune sequencing data. TCRdb itself ran the PCR reads through MiXCR, one entry per CDR3 protein. The sample holds 750,000 to 950,000 distinct CDR3 sequences, approximately 53% seen once. Sequencing used blood. These receptors were collected from a girl aged 5 to 17 with multiple sclerosis. The CDR3 runs from the conserved cysteine through the conserved F or W. A D gene is named only where the DNA matches it firmly. Expanded clones are given a class, and other clones once, few, many or no size at all.

d_gene | j_gene | abundance | v_gene | CDR3aa | CDR3nt
. | TRBJ2-7 | . | TRBV10-3 | CASKAGTSQSAYEQYF | TGTGCCTCAAAGGCCGGGACTTCCCAAAGCGCGTACGAGCAGTACTTC
. | TRBJ2-7 | few | TRBV20-1 | CSATRDISSYEQYF | TGCAGTGCTACGCGGGACATCTCATCTTACGAGCAGTACTTC
. | TRBJ2-1 | few | TRBV20-1 | CSARVRAAYNEQFF | TGCAGTGCTAGAGTGAGGGCTGCGTACAATGAGCAGTTCTTC
. | TRBJ1-1 | . | TRBV7-3 | CASSWEGGATEAFF | TGTGCCAGCAGCTGGGAGGGAGGGGCCACTGAAGCTTTCTTT
. | TRBJ2-5 | . | TRBV11-2 | CASSLGFAASEQETQYF | TGTGCCAGCAGCTTAGGCTTCGCGGCTAGCGAACAAGAGACCCAGTACTTC
TRBD2 | TRBJ2-5 | . | TRBV6-2/TRBV6-3 | CASISPGLDQETQYF | TGTGCCAGCATCTCGCCGGGACTAGACCAAGAGACCCAGTACTTC
TRBD1 | TRBJ1-2 | . | TRBV9 | CASSVGGQGWGPAGGYTF | TGTGCCAGCAGCGTAGGAGGACAGGGATGGGGACCCGCGGGGGGCTACACCTTC
. | TRBJ2-5 | . | TRBV18 | CASSPALETQYF | TGTGCCAGCTCGCCTGCGCTCGAGACCCAGTACTTC
TRBD2 | TRBJ2-1 | . | TRBV5-1 | CASQLAGGSNEQFF | TGCGCCAGCCAACTAGCGGGAGGAAGCAATGAGCAGTTCTTC
. | TRBJ2-1 | . | TRBV6-1 | CASSDRALNEQFF | TGTGCCAGCAGTGATCGGGCCCTCAATGAGCAGTTCTTC
TRBD1 | TRBJ1-4 | . | TRBV6-4 | CASRNRDRGVEKLFF | TGTGCCAGCAGAAACCGGGACAGGGGAGTAGAAAAACTGTTTTTT
. | TRBJ1-1 | . | TRBV7-9 | CASSLNGRSTEAFF | TGTGCCAGCAGCTTAAACGGGAGGAGTACTGAAGCTTTCTTT
TRBD2 | TRBJ2-3 | . | TRBV7-2 | CASSLKQGLADLNTDTQYF | TGTGCCAGCAGCTTAAAACAGGGACTAGCGGACCTAAACACAGATACGCAGTATTTT
. | TRBJ2-7 | . | TRBV20-1 | CSARSRGSYNEQYF | TGCAGTGCTAGATCACGGGGCAGTTACAATGAGCAGTACTTC
. | TRBJ1-2 | few | TRBV9 | CASSFSQGTYGYTF | TGTGCCAGCAGCTTTTCACAGGGTACCTATGGCTACACCTTC
TRBD2 | TRBJ2-4 | . | TRBV5-5 | CASSLVSGLDSEQYF | TGTGCCAGCAGCTTGGTTTCCGGACTAGATAGTGAGCAGTACTTC
TRBD1 | TRBJ2-5 | . | TRBV7-2 | CASSKTTGRETQYF | TGTGCCAGCAGCAAGACGACAGGGAGAGAGACCCAGTACTTC
TRBD2 | TRBJ2-1 | . | TRBV13 | CASSLAPLTSGAYNEQFF | TGTGCCAGCAGCTTAGCGCCGTTGACTAGCGGGGCCTACAATGAGCAGTTCTTC
TRBD1 | TRBJ2-1 | . | TRBV5-1 | CASSLEGTGRRKQFF | TGCGCCAGCAGCTTGGAGGGGACAGGGCGGAGGAAGCAGTTCTTC
. | TRBJ2-7 | . | TRBV6-8 | CASTHPQESCEQYF | TGTGCCAGCACCCACCCCCAGGAATCCTGCGAGCAGTACTTC
TRBD1 | TRBJ2-5 | . | TRBV7-2 | CASSQNTGQGGETQYF | TGTGCCAGCAGCCAAAATACGGGACAGGGGGGGGAGACCCAGTACTTC
TRBD1 | TRBJ2-1 | . | TRBV7-6 | CASSPRQGPGDEQFF | TGTGCCAGCAGCCCCCGACAGGGACCAGGGGATGAGCAGTTCTTC
TRBD1 | TRBJ1-1 | . | TRBV7-6 | CASSAGQGGNFAFF | TGTGCCAGCAGCGCCGGACAGGGGGGTAATTTCGCTTTCTTT
. | TRBJ1-2 | . | TRBV10-3 | CAISTGQGRGYTF | TGTGCCATCAGCACAGGTCAGGGCCGTGGCTACACCTTC
TRBD1 | TRBJ1-2 | . | TRBV20-1 | CSARGGTGGSGRYGYTF | TGCAGTGCTAGGGGGGGGACAGGGGGCTCGGGGCGCTATGGCTACACCTTC
. | TRBJ2-4 | . | TRBV2 | CASSAWGVGNIQYF | TGTGCCAGCAGCGCCTGGGGTGTAGGAAACATTCAGTACTTC
. | TRBJ2-1 | many | TRBV6-1 | CASSELAVWPYNEQFF | TGTGCCAGCAGTGAATTGGCGGTTTGGCCCTACAATGAGCAGTTCTTC
. | TRBJ2-3 | . | TRBV7-2 | CASSRTIGSTDTQYF | TGTGCCAGCAGTCGGACGATCGGGAGCACAGATACGCAGTATTTT
. | TRBJ2-7 | few | TRBV29-1 | CSVVGGNFYEQYF | TGCAGCGTTGTCGGCGGGAACTTCTACGAGCAGTACTTC
TRBD2 | TRBJ2-1 | few | TRBV24-1 | CATSKTSGAYNEQFF | TGTGCCACCAGTAAAACTAGCGGGGCCTACAATGAGCAGTTCTTC
TRBD1 | TRBJ2-2 | . | TRBV7-9 | CASSAGRDRGSSRELFF | TGTGCCAGCAGCGCTGGGCGGGACAGGGGGTCCTCCCGGGAGCTGTTTTTT
TRBD2 | TRBJ2-7 | . | TRBV9 | CASSLGTSGRDTSYEQYF | TGTGCCAGCAGCCTCGGGACTAGCGGGAGGGACACATCCTACGAGCAGTACTTC
. | TRBJ2-7 | . | TRBV5-1 | CASSLAVAGLSYEQYF | TGCGCCAGCAGCTTGGCCGTGGCAGGCCTGTCCTACGAGCAGTACTTC
TRBD1 | TRBJ1-6 | once | TRBV6-1 | CASSTDRGGLGSYNSPLHF | TGTGCCAGCAGTACGGACAGGGGCGGTTTGGGCTCCTATAATTCACCCCTCCACTTT
. | TRBJ1-2 | few | TRBV20-1 | CSAGEYHGYTF | TGCAGTGCTGGGGAGTACCATGGCTACACCTTC
TRBD2 | TRBJ2-5 | . | TRBV20-1 | CSARGTSGPETQYF | TGCAGTGCTAGGGGGACTAGCGGACCGGAGACCCAGTACTTC
TRBD2 | TRBJ2-7 | . | TRBV2 | CASSEVTSGTYEQYF | TGTGCCAGCAGTGAAGTGACTAGCGGAACCTACGAGCAGTACTTC
. | TRBJ2-3 | few | TRBV29-1 | CSEGDTQYF | TGCAGCGAGGGAGATACGCAGTATTTT
TRBD1 | TRBJ1-2 | . | TRBV5-1 | CASSPKQGADGYTF | TGCGCCAGCAGCCCAAAACAGGGGGCAGATGGCTACACCTTC
. | TRBJ1-1 | . | TRBV7-8 | CASSPIANTEAFF | TGTGCCAGCAGCCCCATTGCAAACACTGAAGCTTTCTTT
TRBD2 | TRBJ2-5 | . | TRBV12-3/TRBV12-4 | CASSPGVAGGWETQYF | TGTGCCAGCAGCCCCGGGGTAGCGGGAGGATGGGAGACCCAGTACTTC
. | TRBJ2-7 | . | TRBV7-9 | CASSLASGVGYEQYF | TGTGCCAGCAGCTTAGCGTCAGGGGTGGGCTACGAGCAGTACTTC
. | TRBJ2-7 | . | TRBV6-5 | CASSYSEVATYEQYF | TGTGCCAGCAGTTACTCGGAGGTAGCAACCTACGAGCAGTACTTC
. | TRBJ2-3 | . | TRBV5-1 | CASSWTRSTDTQYF | TGCGCCAGCAGCTGGACCCGTAGCACAGATACGCAGTATTTT